This passage covers 8 T cell receptor beta chains from one sample sequenced in a study of CD8+CD57+ T cells in acquired aplastic anemia. Previously, flow cytometry had revealed CD8+CD57+ cell expansion in the patients chosen for sequencing. Genomic DNA constituted the template upon which TCR beta VDJ and CDR3 profiling was performed. MiXCR was run by TCRdb on the reads, yielding one entry per CDR3 protein. Found here are just over 150,000 distinct CDR3 sequences, roughly 48% of them singletons; the top ten hold roughly 30%. The sample comprised sorted CD4+, CD8+, or CD8+CD57+ T cells (not recorded which) from PBMCs. These receptors all come from a human donor with aplastic anemia.

This clonotype came up a few times. V usage is TRBV2 and J usage is TRBJ2-7; a possible D gene is TRBD1 (6 bases). The CDR3 consists of 12 residues. Trimming took 5 bases from V and 4 from J, leaving 9 bases between them. Germline lookup yields CDR1 SNHLY and CDR2 FYNNEI. The CDR3 region has the DNA TGTGCCAGCAGTAGACAGGAGTACGAGCAGTACTTC. Translation gives CASSRQEYEQYF.

This chain uses TRBV29-1 with TRBJ2-7; 10 nucleotides line up with TRBD1. In germline, CDR1 is SQVTM, CDR2 ANQGSEA. Trimming cost V 0 bases and J 6 bases; bases outside gene matches: 5. The CDR3 loop spans 14 amino acids. CDR3 nucleotide sequence: TGCAGCGTTGAAGATATGGGACAGGGGATCGAGCAGTACTTC. Its translation is CSVEDMGQGIEQYF.

This chain connects TRBV29-1 to TRBJ1-1, with 7 bases matching TRBD1. The germline V gene has CDR1 SQVTM and CDR2 ANQGSEA. The trim removed 0 bases at V and 12 bases at J, leaving 7 bases unmatched. The CDR3 contains 12 residues. The CDR3 DNA reads as TGCAGCGTTGAAGATCGACAGGGCATGACTTTCTTT. This codes for CSVEDRQGMTFF.

The table lists this clonotype with many counts. This rearrangement joins TRBV12-3 or TRBV12-4 to TRBJ1-6; tentatively, D is TRBD1 (5 bases). Trimming pared 6 bases from V and 13 bases from J, leaving 16 bases between. The CDR3 spans 13 residues. The chain's CDR3 is CASRSGLLPPLHF. The CDR3, as DNA: TGTGCCAGCAGGTCGGGACTGCTTCCCCCCCTCCACTTT.

This clonotype came up many times. The chain recombines TRBV9 with TRBJ1-2; possibly TRBD1 for D (6 bases). The CDR3 loop spans 15 amino acids. CDR1 is SGDLS, CDR2 YYNGEE, per germline. V gave up 0 bases and J gave up 5 bases, with 14 bases separating them. The CDR3 DNA sequence: TGTGCCAGCAGCGTAGAAGGCCAGGGGTTGTATGGCTACACCTTC. As protein: CASSVEGQGLYGYTF.

This clonotype was picked up a small number of times. V usage is TRBV9 and J usage is TRBJ2-1; TRBD2 matches 7 bases. Trimming cost V 4 bases and J 5 bases; bases outside gene matches: 9. The CDR3 consists of 15 residues. Germline V gives CDR1 SGDLS, CDR2 YYNGEE. CDR3 in amino acids: CASSRRSAGNNEQFF. DNA of the CDR3: TGTGCCAGCAGCAGGCGTTCAGCGGGGAACAATGAGCAGTTCTTC.

This clonotype has ten or more counts. The rearrangement uses TRBV27 and TRBJ2-7; 10 bases match TRBD2. The CDR3 extends over 14 amino acids. Germline CDR1 MNHEY, CDR2 SMNVEV (reference sequence). J gave up 1 base and V 6 bases, and 3 bases lay outside the gene matches. CDR3 region: CASSRTSGSYEQYF. The CDR3 nucleotides are TGTGCCAGCAGCCGGACTAGCGGTTCCTACGAGCAGTACTTC.

The chain links TRBV10-3 to TRBJ2-7, with D hard to call. Trimming removed 1 base at V and 7 bases at J, with 11 bases between. Germline V gives CDR1 ENHRY, CDR2 SYGVKD. CDR3 length equals 13 residues. CDR3 coding DNA: TGTGCCATCAGTGAGTTATCTACGGTTGAGCAGTACTTC. Translated, it gives CAISELSTVEQYF.